These 8 T cell receptor beta chains share one sample of origin, sequenced in a study of T cell responses to AZD1222 COVID-19 vaccine. Repertoires were generated with immunoSEQ multiplex PCR, while TCRdb's copy carries only in-frame clones and drops some. Of roughly 79,000 clones detected, roughly 94% appear once; the ten largest clones hold 5.5% to 9%. The specimen comprised peripheral blood, sampled on day 0 of MenACWY control vaccination. The receptors come from an adult in good health.

The chain couples TRBV11-2 to TRBJ2-7, with 10 bases identical to TRBD2. V lost 5 bases, J lost 1 base, and 5 bases stayed unmatched. The V gene's germline CDR1 is SGHAT and CDR2 FQNNGV. The CDR3 loop spans 15 amino acids. The CDR3 bases are TGTGCCAGCAGCCCAAGGACTAGCGGTTCCTACGAGCAGTACTTC. This translates into CASSPRTSGSYEQYF.

This chain connects TRBV13 to TRBJ2-2; 11 bases map to TRBD2. V was pared by 5 bases and J by 5 bases, with 10 bases of the junction left unmatched. Per the germline V gene, CDR1 is PRHDT and CDR2 is FYEKMQ (reference sequence). This CDR3 spans 17 amino acids. Here the CDR3 DNA reads TGTGCCAGCAGCCCCGCCAGGCTAGCGGGGGGTACCGGGGAGCTGTTTTTT. This translates into CASSPARLAGGTGELFF.

This sequence joins TRBV5-3 and TRBJ2-7; weak D call: TRBD1 (5 bases). TRBV5-3 is noted as an ORF with a role that remains uncertain. The CDR3 spans 14 residues. The germline V and J ends were trimmed by 1 base and 3 bases, with 11 bases remaining between them. CDR3 sequence: CARSLRQGDYEQYF. The DNA for the CDR3 is TGTGCCAGAAGCTTGCGGCAGGGCGACTACGAGCAGTACTTC.

The V call is TRBV6-6, the J call TRBJ2-1, with 8 bases aligning to TRBD2. Germline CDR1 reads MNHNY; CDR2 reads SVGAGI (reference sequence). The length of the CDR3 is 16 residues. With 4 bases clipped from V and 1 base from J, the junction kept 6 bases outside the gene matches. Written as DNA, the CDR3 is TGTGCCAGCAGTTTCTATAGCGGGGCTTCCTACAATGAGCAGTTCTTC. Its translation: CASSFYSGASYNEQFF.

The genes are TRBV7-6 and TRBJ1-6; TRBD1 is a possible D gene (6 bases). Per germline, CDR1 SGHVS and CDR2 FNYEAQ. The CDR3 contains 18 residues. With 5 bases removed from V and 0 bases from J, the gap between germline ends came to 17 bases. In DNA form, the CDR3 reads TGTGCCAGCAGCGAAAATACGGGACAAAGCTCCTATAATTCACCCCTCCACTTT. Encoded protein: CASSENTGQSSYNSPLHF.

This chain uses TRBV28 with TRBJ2-2; no reliable D call. CDR1 MDHEN and CDR2 SYDVKM come from the germline V gene. The CDR3 spans 13 residues. V lost 7 bases and J 4 bases, leaving 10 bases between the germline ends. This CDR3 is CASNELATGELFF. The CDR3 DNA is TGTGCCAGCAACGAGCTGGCCACCGGGGAGCTGTTTTTT. Full variable domain (outside the CDR3, taken from reference TRBV28 and TRBJ2-2): DVKVTQSSRYLVKRTGEKVFLECVQDMDHENMFWYRQDPGLGLRLIYFSYDVKMKEKGDIPEGYSVSREKKERFSLILESASTNQTSMYLCASNELATGELFFGEGSRLTVL.

This CDR3 reads CASSVVQGGYTF. The CDR3 nucleotides read TGTGCCAGCAGCGTAGTTCAGGGGGGCTACACCTTC. J is TRBJ1-2 and V is TRBV9, with TRBD1 as a possible D gene (6 bases). Germline-derived CDR1 and CDR2 are SGDLS and YYNGEE. Trimming removed 0 bases at V and 8 bases at J, with 8 bases between. The CDR3 runs 12 residues.

This clone was detected only once. CDR3 sequence reads: CASSPRGSYSGNEQFF. The CDR3 nucleotides read TGTGCCAGCAGCCCGAGGGGGAGCTATTCGGGGAATGAGCAGTTCTTC. This chain joins TRBV3-1 (or the pseudogene TRBV3-2) and TRBJ2-1; the D gene is possibly TRBD1 (6 bases). V was clipped by 4 bases and J by 7 bases, with 20 bases between them. The CDR3 covers 16 residues. The germline V gene encodes CDR1 LGHDT and CDR2 YNNKEL (reference sequence).